The clone carrying this T cell receptor (beta chain) turned up a few times. What it binds is not known. These data originate in a study of human T cells and chemical hapten exposure. As for the study in general: Mainly, slight library volume differences in the pool made TCR yields vary.

Time point of the sample: healthy volunteer bleed at 6 weeks. Total RNA came from unfractionated whole blood. Overall study results and limits: With DPC sensitization, TCRs exceeding 1 in 1000 frequency showed no change.

Individual cDNA molecules in this library carried unique molecular identifiers. Per the original data handling: Per sample, the median was 95,638 TCRs, with values from approximately 25,000 to 650,000. TCRdb passed the RACE reads through MiXCR, listing each CDR3 protein once. The V and J calls were determined by TCRdb, not by the authors. The data hold some 65,000 distinct CDR3 sequences, with about 6.5% observed a single time. Source material: whole blood. This receptor was identified in a female donor in good health. Some clones in this sample may be carry-over from other donors' samples.

The CDR3 DNA sequence: TGCAGCGTTGGCCGCCAATATGGCTACACCTTC. Amino acid sequence: CSVGRQYGYTF. The J gene is TRBJ1-2, the V gene TRBV29-1; D is unresolved. Germline lookup yields CDR1 SQVTM and CDR2 ANQGSEA. Trimming stripped 4 bases from V and 5 bases from J, with 8 bases between. CDR3 length: 11 amino acids.